This entry lists 2 T cell receptor beta chains sequenced from one sample in a study of OX40 agonist ivuxolimab in advanced cancers. Only in-frame clones appear in the TCRdb table, and some are missing; sequencing was by immunoSEQ multiplex PCR. This table holds about 62,000 clones, approximately 82% found once. The sample in question was CD4+ or CD8+ T cells sorted from blood, obtained in a trial of the OX40 agonist ivuxolimab. These receptors were taken from an adult with an advanced solid tumor such as melanoma, head and neck, liver or kidney cancer.

The chain joins TRBV5-1 to TRBJ1-3; D gene unclear. The germline V gene has CDR1 SGHRS and CDR2 YFSETQ. The CDR3 spans 16 residues. V was shortened by 0 bases and J by 0 bases, with 10 bases between the two germline ends. In DNA, the CDR3 is TGCGCCAGCAGCTTGGCTGGTCCATCCTCTGGAAACACCATATATTTT. It yields the protein CASSLAGPSSGNTIYF.

The chain links TRBV6-1 to TRBJ1-2, with D possibly matching TRBD1 (5 bases). This CDR3 has 17 residues. Trimming took off 0 bases at V and 8 bases at J, with 22 bases between the two ends. Germline V gives CDR1 MNHNS, CDR2 SASEGT. CDR3 bases: TGTGCCAGCAGTGAAGCAAGGGCAGGGACGGCCCCGGGGGGCTACACCTTC. It is translated as CASSEARAGTAPGGYTF.